This section outlines one TCR beta chain sequence together with its context. TCRdb's table, derived via immunoSEQ multiplex PCR, lists solely in-frame clones and lacks some. Found here are 21,000 or so clones, approximately 88% of them singletons; the top ten hold under 30%. The CDR3 is 16 amino acids. The V gene's germline CDR1 is SGDLS and CDR2 YYNGEE. V was clipped by 3 bases and J by 6 bases, with 19 bases between them. This entry is derived from a study of T cells in localized non-small cell lung cancer. Specimen: peripheral blood mononuclear cells, collected before any cancer treatment. The chain joins TRBV9 to TRBJ2-1; no definite D call. This TCR was recovered from a male donor aged 60 or older with stage II lung adenocarcinoma. The CDR3 spells CASSAGLATGRNEQFF. The DNA of the CDR3 is TGTGCCAGCAGCGCCGGTTTGGCTACTGGTCGCAATGAGCAGTTCTTC.